The clone carrying this TCR beta chain was seen ten or more times. Its antigen is unknown. The sample comes from a study of CD8 T cells in ankylosing spondylitis. Study outcomes and limitations: There was reportedly significant enrichment of clones that were disease-linked in matched ankylosing spondylitis synovial fluid. Relatively scarce in peripheral blood, disease-linked clones were CD8+. Made up of 7 to 9 highly homologous variants, a TCR beta motif appeared characteristic of ankylosing spondylitis blood.

The CDR3 extends over 15 amino acids. V was clipped by 6 bases and J by 7 bases; unmatched bases: 12. TCRdb reprocessed the 5' RACE reads with MiXCR, giving one entry per CDR3 protein. The sample shows around 150,000 distinct CDR3 sequences, 5.5% to 7.5% of them seen only once. The specimen was blood, either unsorted or a sorted T cell fraction (not recorded which). This receptor was obtained from a female donor with ankylosing spondylitis or in good health (not recorded which). The V and J genes are TRBV12-3 or TRBV12-4 and TRBJ1-1, with TRBD1 matching 9 bases. Written as DNA, the CDR3 is TGTGCCAGCAGAGAACGAACAGGGGGCAGGGTTGAAGCTTTCTTT. Translated, it gives CASRERTGGRVEAFF.